This TCR beta chain was identified during a study of blood T cell repertoires in COVID-19. Study summary: The origin of the acute and convalescent COVID-19 samples was the United States, Italy and Spain.

This clone was picked up a small number of times. The CDR3 spans 17 residues. Germline trimming cut 0 bases from V and 7 bases from J; bases unmatched to any gene: 10. The method was immunoSEQ multiplex PCR; TCRdb's version includes in-frame clones alone and lacks a portion of them. The sample holds under 300,000 clones, more than 65% seen once. The TCR was taken from a man aged 35-49 years who had recovered from COVID-19. The J gene is TRBJ2-1, the V gene TRBV5-3; TRBD2 matches 10 bases. TRBV5-3 has ORF status, its function being uncertain. Specimen: peripheral blood. The CDR3 DNA reads TGTGCCAGAAGCTTGGCCGCTAGCGGGAGACCTACAAATGAGCAGTTCTTC. The encoded protein is CARSLAASGRPTNEQFF.